The entry below describes one TCR beta chain. What it binds is not known. A multiplex PCR was run with 60 Vbeta primers and 13 Jbeta primers. TCRdb's table, derived via immunoSEQ multiplex PCR, lists solely in-frame clones and lacks some. Among around 150,000 clones listed, roughly 88% were seen once. The data were taken from a study of cytomegalovirus exposure and HLA in healthy donors. This CDR3 is built from 15 residues. V shed 11 bases, J shed 5 bases, and the junction held 16 bases outside the gene matches. Germline loops: CDR1 MNHNS, CDR2 SASEGT. Overall study findings and caveats: TCR beta chains numbering more than 150 were designated cytomegalovirus-associated.

The TCR sequence derives from a woman in her forties in good health and CMV-seronegative. The chain uses TRBV6-1 and TRBJ2-7, with 9 bases fitting TRBD1. Sequencing was performed on PBMCs. CDR3 DNA sequence: TGTGCCGTCCCCGGACAGGGGCTAATGACGGACGAGCAGTACTTC. Translating it yields CAVPGQGLMTDEQYF.